These 24 T cell receptor beta chains were all obtained from the same sample, sequenced in a study of cytomegalovirus exposure and HLA in healthy donors. PCR amplification relied on 60 Vbeta primers (plus 13 Jbeta primers). Profiled with immunoSEQ multiplex PCR; TCRdb holds only in-frame clones, not every one. The sample includes under 200,000 clones, roughly 74% seen only once; the top ten take around 4.9%. Sequencing was carried out using PBMCs. These receptors came from a male donor in good health and CMV-seronegative.

This chain connects TRBV19 to TRBJ1-1; possibly TRBD1 for D (6 bases). CDR1 LNHDA and CDR2 SQIVND come from the germline V gene (reference sequence). V lost 3 bases, J lost 4 bases, and 15 bases lay in between. The CDR3 is made up of 15 amino acids. The CDR3, as DNA: TGTGCCAGTAGTATTCCGGCAGGGGTGAGCACTGAAGCTTTCTTT. This gives the protein CASSIPAGVSTEAFF.

The rearrangement links TRBV11-2 to TRBJ1-5, with D hard to call. The V gene lost 2 bases and the J gene lost 0 bases, with 8 bases spanning the gap. In germline, CDR1 is SGHAT, CDR2 FQNNGV. There are 15 residues in the CDR3. The CDR3 DNA sequence: TGTGCCAGCAGCTTAACCCGGGGTAGCAATCAGCCCCAGCATTTT. Amino acids: CASSLTRGSNQPQHF.

This clone was observed a single time. The CDR3 bases are TGTGCCAGCAGTTCTCCGTCTGAGCAGTTCTTC. Translated: CASSSPSEQFF. V usage is TRBV5-4 and J usage is TRBJ2-1; D gene unclear. V shed 5 bases and J shed 9 bases, with 9 bases lying between them. This CDR3 has 11 amino acids. Germline V gene lookup returns CDR1 SGHNT and CDR2 YYREEE (reference sequence). Full variable domain (outside the CDR3, taken from reference TRBV5-4 and TRBJ2-1): ETGVTQSPTHLIKTRGQQVTLRCSSQSGHNTVSWYQQALGQGPQFIFQYYREEENGRGNFPPRFSGLQFPNYSSELNVNALELDDSALYLCASSSPSEQFFGPGTRLTVL.

This CDR3 reads CASSWRSRGGETQYF. The CDR3 DNA is TGTGCCAGTAGCTGGCGGTCTCGGGGAGGAGAGACCCAGTACTTC. This sequence joins TRBV19 and TRBJ2-5; a weak D match, TRBD2 (6 bases). The germline V gene encodes CDR1 LNHDA and CDR2 SQIVND (reference sequence). The CDR3 runs to 15 residues. V was clipped by 6 bases and J by 4 bases, with 18 bases between them.

This clone turned up a few times. The chain links TRBV6-5 to TRBJ1-1, with 11 positions matching TRBD1. CDR1 and CDR2 (germline): MNHEY, SVGAGI. J was trimmed by 3 bases and V by 7 bases; bases with no gene match: 4. The CDR3 extends over 14 amino acids. The CDR3 coding sequence is TGTGCCAGCAAACTGGACAGGGGGCACACTGAAGCTTTCTTT. Translated: CASKLDRGHTEAFF.

The chain couples TRBV28 to TRBJ2-7, with D maybe TRBD1 (6 bases). The CDR3 is 15 amino acids. The germline V and J ends were trimmed by 3 bases and 2 bases, with 14 bases remaining between them. Germline values: CDR1 MDHEN, CDR2 SYDVKM. The CDR3 DNA sequence: TGTGCCAGCAGTTTTCTCCAGGGGACCGCCTACGAGCAGTACTTC. As protein: CASSFLQGTAYEQYF.

This clone was counted once. The chain joins TRBV6-5 to TRBJ2-1; TRBD1 is a possible D gene (5 bases). CDR3 length: 11 residues. The V end lost 5 bases, the J end lost 13 bases, and 12 bases lay between the germline ends. Germline values: CDR1 MNHEY, CDR2 SVGAGI. The chain's CDR3 is CASSNRTDQFF. The CDR3 nucleotides are TGTGCCAGCAGTAACAGGACGGACCAGTTCTTC.

The chain has TRBV2 and TRBJ2-2; D might be TRBD1 (5 bases). The germline gives CDR1 SNHLY, CDR2 FYNNEI. The CDR3 covers 14 residues. Trimming took off 6 bases at V and 5 bases at J, with 13 bases between the two ends. The DNA of the CDR3 is TGTGCCAGCAGGGGGCTAGTTCGGACCGGGGAGCTGTTTTTT. This sequence encodes CASRGLVRTGELFF.

This clone was found once. This chain joins TRBV19 and TRBJ1-1, with 7 bases aligning to TRBD1. Trimming at V came to 5 bases and at J to 1 base, leaving 1 base not matched to a gene. The germline V gene has CDR1 LNHDA and CDR2 SQIVND (reference sequence). The CDR3 runs to 13 residues. DNA for the CDR3: TGTGCCAGTAGTTGGACAGGGAACACTGAAGCTTTCTTT. This sequence encodes CASSWTGNTEAFF.

This chain links TRBV28 with TRBJ2-6; D remains ambiguous. CDR1 MDHEN and CDR2 SYDVKM come from the germline V gene. The CDR3 runs 14 residues. V was cut by 6 bases and J by 0 bases, with 6 bases left in between. The CDR3 bases are TGTGCCAGCAGCCTAGTCTCTGGGGCCAACGTCCTGACTTTC. This codes for CASSLVSGANVLTF.

CDR3 DNA sequence: TGCGCCAGCAGCTTAGAAGGGGGTGTTCAGCCCCAGCATTTT. Its translation: CASSLEGGVQPQHF. The chain carries TRBV5-1 and TRBJ1-5; the D gene is possibly TRBD1 (6 bases). The length of the CDR3 is 14 residues. V was cut by 2 bases and J by 6 bases, with 12 bases left in between. Per germline, CDR1 SGHRS and CDR2 YFSETQ.

Remarks on this clone: The same CDR3 also results from other DNA sequences found in this sample. V and J are TRBV6-6 and TRBJ2-3, with 10 bases fitting TRBD1. CDR3 size: 13 residues. Germline V gives CDR1 MNHNY, CDR2 SVGAGI (reference sequence). Germline trimming cut 6 bases from V and 4 bases from J; bases unmatched to any gene: 1. The CDR3, as DNA: TGTGCCAGCAGCGGACAGGGGGCAGATACGCAGTATTTT. Translated, it gives CASSGQGADTQYF.

This chain links TRBV5-8 with TRBJ2-4; no reliable D call. The V end lost 0 bases, the J end lost 11 bases, and 12 bases lay between the germline ends. The CDR3 covers 13 residues. The germline V gene encodes CDR1 SGHTS and CDR2 YDEGEE. The CDR3 coding sequence is TGTGCCAGCAGCTTGGGAGGCGGTAAGGTTCAGTACTTC. It translates to CASSLGGGKVQYF.

This chain links TRBV19 with TRBJ2-7; 8 nucleotides match TRBD1. Germline V gene sequence: CDR1 LNHDA, CDR2 SQIVND (reference sequence). V dropped 3 bases and J dropped 4; count of bases not matched to a gene: 8. The CDR3 contains 15 residues. CDR3 sequence: CASSIGQGLTYEQYF. CDR3 DNA sequence: TGTGCCAGTAGTATTGGACAGGGACTCACTTACGAGCAGTACTTC. Based on the CDR3 plus reference TRBV19 and TRBJ2-7, the full variable domain is DGGITQSPKYLFRKEGQNVTLSCEQNLNHDAMYWYRQDPGQGLRLIYYSQIVNDFQKGDIAEGYSVSREKKESFPLTVTSAQKNPTAFYLCASSIGQGLTYEQYFGPGTRLTVT.

This chain uses TRBV7-8 with TRBJ2-7; 8 nucleotides agree with TRBD2. V shed 7 bases and J 5 bases; nucleotides not matched to a gene: 13. The germline gives CDR1 SGHVS, CDR2 FQNEAQ. This CDR3 is built from 15 residues. The CDR3 nucleotides are TGTGCCAGCACCCCGAGCGTGCGGGGGGAGGACGAGCAGTACTTC. Translating gives CASTPSVRGEDEQYF.

The V gene is TRBV7-9, the J gene TRBJ2-1; a weak D match, TRBD1 (5 bases). The CDR3 contains 13 residues. Per the germline V gene, CDR1 is SEHNR and CDR2 is FQNEAQ (reference sequence). Trimming removed 3 bases from V and 7 bases from J, with 10 bases in between. The CDR3 region has the DNA TGTGCCAGCAGCTTCATTCAGGGTAATGAGCAGTTCTTC. Its protein product is CASSFIQGNEQFF. Full variable domain (missing parts from reference TRBV7-9 and TRBJ2-1): DTGVSQNPRHKITKRGQNVTFRCDPISEHNRLYWYRQTLGQGPEFLTYFQNEAQLEKSRLLSDRFSAERPKGSFSTLEIQRTEQGDSAMYLCASSFIQGNEQFFGPGTRLTVL.

V usage is TRBV9 and J usage is TRBJ2-5; 8 nucleotides match TRBD2. This CDR3 region has 14 residues. Germline CDR1 and CDR2: SGDLS and YYNGEE. After removal of 5 bases from V and 7 bases from J, the junction contained 10 bases not matched to a gene. CDR3 amino acids: CASRKSGSGGTQYF. The CDR3, as DNA: TGTGCCAGCAGGAAGAGCGGGAGTGGCGGGACCCAGTACTTC.

The genes are TRBV7-3 and TRBJ2-5, with 11 bases aligning to TRBD2. The CDR3 has 17 residues. V dropped 3 bases and J dropped 5; count of bases not matched to a gene: 11. Germline V gives CDR1 SGHTA, CDR2 FQGTGA. The CDR3 loop is CASSLEIAGGLRETQYF. The DNA of the CDR3 is TGTGCCAGCAGCTTGGAGATAGCGGGAGGGCTTCGGGAGACCCAGTACTTC.

The chain joins TRBV7-9 to TRBJ2-7, with 9 positions matching TRBD1. The CDR3 covers 13 residues. V lost 5 bases and J lost 6; bases outside the gene matches: 5. Per the germline V gene, CDR1 is SEHNR and CDR2 is FQNEAQ (reference sequence). CDR3 sequence (DNA): TGTGCCAGCAGCCCCGGGACAGGGTTCGAGCAGTACTTC. Its protein is CASSPGTGFEQYF.

The CDR3 region is CASSLVGGGAGGTEAFF. In DNA, the CDR3 is TGTGCCAGCAGCTTAGTCGGCGGGGGAGCAGGTGGCACTGAAGCTTTCTTT. The V and J genes are TRBV7-2 and TRBJ1-1, with a weak D call TRBD1 (5 bases). The ends were cut back, 1 base at V and 4 bases at J, with 19 bases in the middle. The CDR3 runs 17 residues. The germline gives CDR1 SGHTA, CDR2 FQGNSA.

This chain joins TRBV4-3 and TRBJ2-1, with unresolved D. The CDR3 consists of 15 residues. CDR1 and CDR2 (germline): LGHNA, YSLEER. Trimming cost V 0 bases and J 6 bases, with 12 bases left between them. CDR3 bases: TGCGCCAGCAGCCAAGATCGGGTGAGAGGCAATGAGCAGTTCTTC. This gives the protein CASSQDRVRGNEQFF.

This rearrangement joins TRBV9 to TRBJ2-2; TRBD1 agrees at 10 bases. V was pared by 4 bases and J by 8 bases, with 8 bases of the junction left unmatched. The germline gives CDR1 SGDLS, CDR2 YYNGEE. The CDR3 has 15 amino acids. CDR3 in amino acids: CASSYLDRGQGELFF. CDR3 bases: TGTGCCAGCAGCTACCTTGACAGGGGGCAGGGGGAGCTGTTTTTT. The whole variable domain, remainder taken from reference TRBV9 and TRBJ2-2, is DSGVTQTPKHLITATGQRVTLRCSPRSGDLSVYWYQQSLDQGLQFLIQYYNGEERAKGNILERFSAQQFPDLHSELNLSSLELGDSALYFCASSYLDRGQGELFFGEGSRLTVL.

The sample holds one count of this clone. The chain is built from TRBV4-2 and TRBJ2-7; TRBD2 aligns across 10 bases. Germline values: CDR1 LGHNA, CDR2 YNFKEQ. V lost 0 bases and J lost 0; bases outside the gene matches: 2. This CDR3 has 16 amino acids. CDR3 in amino acids: CASSQDSSGSSYEQYF. CDR3 DNA sequence: TGTGCCAGCAGCCAAGATTCTAGCGGGAGCTCCTACGAGCAGTACTTC.

The chain links TRBV2 to TRBJ1-1, with 7 bases matching TRBD1. The germline V gene encodes CDR1 SNHLY and CDR2 FYNNEI. The J segment lost 0 bases and the V segment lost 6 bases, leaving 4 bases of the junction unmatched. The CDR3 contains 14 residues. CDR3 nucleotides: TGTGCCAGCAGCTCCGGGACAGTGAACACTGAAGCTTTCTTT. Translating gives CASSSGTVNTEAFF.